The 14 T cell receptor beta chains below were found in one sample sequenced in a study of siplizumab effects on memory and regulatory T cells. Sequencing was performed with immunoSEQ multiplex PCR; in TCRdb, only in-frame clones are kept and a portion is missing. Of tens of thousands of clones in the sample, roughly 95% are singletons; the top ten hold around 0.03%. The specimen was naive CD4+ T cells sorted from blood. These receptors were taken from a human donor in good health.

The gene calls are TRBV10-3 and TRBJ1-3, with no clear D. The CDR3 spans 14 residues. Trimming removed 7 bases from V and 0 bases from J, with 10 bases in between. CDR1 is ENHRY, CDR2 SYGVKD, per germline. The CDR3, as DNA: TGTGCCATCACCGGGCAACCCTCTGGAAACACCATATATTTT. Translated, it gives CAITGQPSGNTIYF.

This chain joins TRBV30 and TRBJ2-2; D gene uncertain. This CDR3 region has 12 residues. CDR1 is GTSNPN, CDR2 SVGIG, per germline (reference sequence). Trimming took off 7 bases at V and 6 bases at J, with 12 bases between the two ends. The CDR3 sequence is CASVVGAGELFF. CDR3 nucleotide sequence: TGTGCCTCAGTCGTTGGGGCCGGGGAGCTGTTTTTT.

The chain joins TRBV7-2 to TRBJ1-3; D ambiguous. This CDR3 is 17 amino acids long. CDR1 is SGHTA, CDR2 FQGNSA, per germline. V lost 6 bases to trimming and J lost 0 bases, with 18 bases between them. CDR3 in amino acids: CASRSWGGPFSGNTIYF. In DNA form, the CDR3 reads TGTGCCAGCAGGTCCTGGGGAGGACCCTTCTCTGGAAACACCATATATTTT.

The chain employs TRBV7-9 and TRBJ2-5; D gene ambiguous. CDR3 length: 14 amino acids. V lost 0 bases and J 5 bases, leaving 10 bases between the germline ends. Per germline, CDR1 SEHNR and CDR2 FQNEAQ (reference sequence). The CDR3 sequence: CASSLAEIRETQYF. The CDR3 bases are TGTGCCAGCAGCTTAGCGGAGATTAGGGAGACCCAGTACTTC. The full variable domain, completed using reference TRBV7-9 and TRBJ2-5, is DTGVSQNPRHKITKRGQNVTFRCDPISEHNRLYWYRQTLGQGPEFLTYFQNEAQLEKSRLLSDRFSAERPKGSFSTLEIQRTEQGDSAMYLCASSLAEIRETQYFGPGTRLLVL.

The DNA for the CDR3 is TGTGCCAGCAGTTCAAAAAGGACTAGCGGGCCGTTCGCAGATACGCAGTATTTT. It translates to CASSSKRTSGPFADTQYF. The chain couples TRBV27 to TRBJ2-3; 11 bases agree with TRBD2. V was pared by 4 bases and J by 4 bases, with 13 bases of the junction left unmatched. Germline CDR1 reads MNHEY; CDR2 reads SMNVEV (reference sequence). There are 18 residues in the CDR3.

This rearrangement joins TRBV6-5 to TRBJ1-5, with D unresolved. Trimming left V 4 bases short and J 4 bases short, with 14 bases between. CDR3 length equals 15 residues. Germline loops: CDR1 MNHEY, CDR2 SVGAGI. CDR3: CASSSRGGANQPQHF. CDR3 sequence (DNA): TGTGCCAGCAGTTCTCGGGGTGGAGCAAATCAGCCCCAGCATTTT.

The chain employs TRBV11-3 and TRBJ1-5; the D is unclear. V lost 5 bases and J lost 10, with 18 bases in between. The germline V gene encodes CDR1 SGHNT and CDR2 YENEEA. The CDR3 extends over 14 amino acids. The DNA for the CDR3 is TGTGCCAGCAGCGCGGAACCGTGGATCAGACCCCAGCATTTT. This gives the protein CASSAEPWIRPQHF.

V gene TRBV6-1 combines with J gene TRBJ2-7; weak D call: TRBD1 (6 bases). Trimming took 6 bases from V and 3 from J, leaving 9 bases between them. The CDR3 extends over 12 amino acids. CDR1 MNHNS and CDR2 SASEGT come from the germline V gene. CDR3 sequence: CASRGAFYEQYF. CDR3 nucleotides: TGTGCCAGCAGGGGGGCGTTCTACGAGCAGTACTTC.

V gene TRBV4-1 combines with J gene TRBJ1-1; D might be TRBD1 (6 bases). CDR3 length: 18 residues. V was trimmed by 4 bases and J by 0 bases, leaving 21 bases between them. Per germline, CDR1 MGHRA and CDR2 YSYEKL. The CDR3 here is CASSPQMTGTLMNTEAFF. The CDR3, as DNA: TGCGCCAGCAGCCCCCAAATGACAGGCACACTCATGAACACTGAAGCTTTCTTT.

The chain couples TRBV28 to TRBJ1-2; no clear D gene. The CDR3 spans 12 residues. CDR1 and CDR2 from the germline V gene are MDHEN and SYDVKM. Deletions cut 8 bases from V and 1 base from J, with 8 bases between. The CDR3 here is CASLRSNYGYTF. The CDR3 DNA reads as TGTGCCAGCCTACGTAGTAACTATGGCTACACCTTC.

This chain connects TRBV6-5 to TRBJ2-7, with TRBD2 identical over 11 bases. CDR1 is MNHEY, CDR2 SVGAGI, per germline. The CDR3 is 15 amino acids. J was trimmed by 3 bases and V by 5 bases; bases with no gene match: 6. The CDR3 loop is CASSPDGLAGYEQYF. CDR3 coding DNA: TGTGCCAGCAGTCCCGACGGACTAGCGGGCTACGAGCAGTACTTC.

The chain combines TRBV19 with TRBJ2-3; 16 bases fit TRBD2. The V and J ends lost 5 bases and 11 bases, in that order; junction bases with no gene match: 16. The germline CDR1 and CDR2 sequences are LNHDA and SQIVND (reference sequence). The CDR3 covers 18 residues. The CDR3 coding sequence is TGTGCCAGTAGTTCGCCCCGGATGGGGACTAGCGGGGGGGTAGAGCAGTATTTT. Its translation: CASSSPRMGTSGGVEQYF. Variable domain in full (rest from reference TRBV19 and TRBJ2-3): DGGITQSPKYLFRKEGQNVTLSCEQNLNHDAMYWYRQDPGQGLRLIYYSQIVNDFQKGDIAEGYSVSREKKESFPLTVTSAQKNPTAFYLCASSSPRMGTSGGVEQYFGPGTRLTVL.

This rearrangement joins TRBV7-9 to TRBJ2-5; TRBD2 matches 7 bases. With V trimmed by 5 bases and J by 2 bases, 8 bases remained unmatched. Germline V gene lookup returns CDR1 SEHNR and CDR2 FQNEAQ (reference sequence). CDR3 length: 15 amino acids. Here the CDR3 DNA reads TGTGCCAGCAGCCTTCCCGGGGGGAGACAAGAGACCCAGTACTTC. It translates to CASSLPGGRQETQYF. The variable domain in full, completed from reference TRBV7-9 and TRBJ2-5, reads DTGVSQNPRHKITKRGQNVTFRCDPISEHNRLYWYRQTLGQGPEFLTYFQNEAQLEKSRLLSDRFSAERPKGSFSTLEIQRTEQGDSAMYLCASSLPGGRQETQYFGPGTRLLVL.

This clone was seen just once. The V gene is TRBV19, the J gene TRBJ2-7; TRBD2 agrees at 9 bases. The CDR3 consists of 16 residues. Germline CDR1 and CDR2: LNHDA and SQIVND (reference sequence). Trimming removed 10 bases from V and 1 base from J; junction bases left unmatched: 14. The CDR3 DNA follows: TGTGCCACCTCAGGTGGCGGGGGGGCCGGATCCTACGAGCAGTACTTC. It yields the protein CATSGGGGAGSYEQYF.